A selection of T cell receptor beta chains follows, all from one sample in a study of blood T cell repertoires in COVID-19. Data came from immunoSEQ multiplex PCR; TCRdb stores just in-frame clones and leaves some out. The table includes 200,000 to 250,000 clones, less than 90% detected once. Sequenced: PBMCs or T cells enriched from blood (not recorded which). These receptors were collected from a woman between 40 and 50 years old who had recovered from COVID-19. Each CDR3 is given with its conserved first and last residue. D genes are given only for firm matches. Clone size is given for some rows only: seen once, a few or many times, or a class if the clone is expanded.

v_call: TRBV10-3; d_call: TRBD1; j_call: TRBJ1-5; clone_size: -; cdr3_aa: CAIAGQGDNQPQHF; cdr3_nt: TGTGCCATAGCCGGACAGGGGGACAATCAGCCCCAGCATTTT
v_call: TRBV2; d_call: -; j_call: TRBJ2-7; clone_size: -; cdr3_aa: CASIWQSEQYF; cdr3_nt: TGTGCCAGCATATGGCAATCCGAGCAGTACTTC
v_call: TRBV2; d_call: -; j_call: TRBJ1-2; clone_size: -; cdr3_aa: CASMGGTQNYGYTF; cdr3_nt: TGTGCCAGCATGGGGGGTACACAAAACTATGGCTACACCTTC
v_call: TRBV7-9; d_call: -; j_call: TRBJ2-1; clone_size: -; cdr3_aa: CASSFGGDEQFF; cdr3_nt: TGTGCCAGCAGCTTTGGCGGAGATGAGCAGTTCTTC
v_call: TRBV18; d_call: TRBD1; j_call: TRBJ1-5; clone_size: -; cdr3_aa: CASSATLQGAGQPQHF; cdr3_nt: TGTGCCAGCTCCGCTACGTTACAGGGGGCCGGGCAGCCCCAGCATTTT
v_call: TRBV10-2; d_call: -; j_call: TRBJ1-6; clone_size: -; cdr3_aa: CASTGGRSPLHF; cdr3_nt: TGCGCCAGCACTGGGGGCCGATCACCCCTCCACTTT
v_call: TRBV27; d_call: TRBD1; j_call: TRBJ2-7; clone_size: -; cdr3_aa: CASRMGQGAAEQYF; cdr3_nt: TGTGCCAGCAGAATGGGACAGGGGGCCGCCGAGCAGTACTTC
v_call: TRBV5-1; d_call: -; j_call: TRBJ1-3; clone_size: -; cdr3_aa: CASSPERTSGNTIYF; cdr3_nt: TGCGCCAGCAGCCCGGAGCGGACCTCTGGAAACACCATATATTTT
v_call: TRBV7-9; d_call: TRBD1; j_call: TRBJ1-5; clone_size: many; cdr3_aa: CASSSGQGDQPQHF; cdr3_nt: TGTGCCAGCAGCTCAGGACAGGGGGATCAGCCCCAGCATTTT
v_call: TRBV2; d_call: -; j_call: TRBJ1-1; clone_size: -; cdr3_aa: CASRATEYTEAFF; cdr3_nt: TGTGCCAGCAGAGCGACGGAATACACTGAAGCTTTCTTT
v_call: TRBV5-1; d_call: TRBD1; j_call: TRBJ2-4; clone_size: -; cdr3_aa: CASSLGVGGRNIQYF; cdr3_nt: TGCGCCAGCAGCTTGGGAGTAGGGGGCAGAAACATTCAGTACTTC
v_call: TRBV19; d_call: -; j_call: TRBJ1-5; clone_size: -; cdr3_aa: CASRLLNQPQHF; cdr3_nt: TGTGCCAGTCGTCTATTAAATCAGCCCCAGCATTTT
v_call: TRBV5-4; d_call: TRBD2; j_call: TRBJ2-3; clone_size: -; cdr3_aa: CASSRNLAERDTQYF; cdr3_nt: TGTGCCAGCAGCCGGAACCTAGCGGAGCGAGATACGCAGTATTTT
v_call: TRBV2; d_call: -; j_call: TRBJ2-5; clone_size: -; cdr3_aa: CASSARVGQETQYF; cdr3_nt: TGTGCCAGCAGTGCCAGGGTGGGACAAGAGACCCAGTACTTC
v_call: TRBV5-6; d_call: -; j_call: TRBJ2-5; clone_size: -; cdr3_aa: CASSLAQGRQETQYF; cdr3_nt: TGTGCCAGCAGCTTGGCGCAGGGTCGACAAGAGACCCAGTACTTC
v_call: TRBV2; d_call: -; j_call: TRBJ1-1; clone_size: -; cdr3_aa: CASNSQGPNTEAFF; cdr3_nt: TGTGCCAGCAATTCTCAGGGGCCAAACACTGAAGCTTTCTTT
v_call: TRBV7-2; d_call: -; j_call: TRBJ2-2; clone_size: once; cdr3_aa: CASSPPAGTNTGELFF; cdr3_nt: TGTGCCAGCAGCCCGCCGGCGGGCACGAACACCGGGGAGCTGTTTTTT
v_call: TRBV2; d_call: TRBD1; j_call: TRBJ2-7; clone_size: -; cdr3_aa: CASSRGQYEQYF; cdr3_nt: TGTGCCAGCAGTAGGGGGCAGTACGAGCAGTACTTC
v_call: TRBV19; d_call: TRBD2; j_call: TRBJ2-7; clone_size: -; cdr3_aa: CASSIVGRAYEQYF; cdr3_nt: TGTGCCAGTAGTATAGTAGGGAGGGCCTACGAGCAGTACTTC
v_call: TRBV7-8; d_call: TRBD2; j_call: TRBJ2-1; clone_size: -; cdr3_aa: CASSSPGDAGEYYNEQFF; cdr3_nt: TGTGCCAGCAGCTCGCCCGGGGATGCGGGAGAGTATTACAATGAGCAGTTCTTC